The 9 T cell receptor beta chains in this list originate from one sample, sequenced in a study of breast tumors, draining lymph nodes, adjacent tissues (TCRdb year 2016). The receptor library was made with multiplex PCR. Sequencer: Illumina HiSeq 2000. TCRdb reprocessed the public reads (quality trimming at Q25 with fastp, clone calling with MiXCR) and kept in-frame beta chains. Duplicate CDR3 protein sequences are folded into a single record with the most common DNA and genes. Present in this sample are about 230,000 distinct CDR3 sequences, about 34% of which were seen just once. The ten largest clones take up 1.4% of the sample. The lymph node samples were taken from the axillary draining lymph nodes of breast cancer patients. Sequencing was done on a sample of axillary lymph node tissue. The receptors were sampled from a female donor with breast cancer. Some clones in this sample may be carry-over from other donors' samples.

This clonotype appeared a few times. V is TRBV28 and J is TRBJ2-7; 10 positions match TRBD2. Germline V gene sequence: CDR1 MDHEN, CDR2 SYDVKM. Trimming removed 8 bases from V and 0 bases from J; junction bases left unmatched: 7. CDR3 length: 15 amino acids. CDR3 DNA sequence: TGTGCCAGCGGGAAGGGACTAGCGAGCTCCTACGAGCAGTACTTC. Its protein product is CASGKGLASSYEQYF.

This clonotype was observed a few times. A read error may be the cause here, since a much bigger clone is one base away. The gene calls are TRBV9 and TRBJ2-5, with D possibly called TRBD1 or TRBD2 (5 bases each). The germline V gene encodes CDR1 SGDLS and CDR2 YYNGEE. This CDR3 has 15 residues. CDR3 sequence: CASSVVSGPGETPYF. CDR3 coding DNA: TGTGCCAGCAGCGTAGTATCGGGGCCCGGCGAGACCCCGTACTTC.

CDR3 bases: TGCAGCGGGGGGGATACGCAGTATTTT. This translates into CSGGDTQYF. The chain carries TRBV29-1 and TRBJ2-3; the D gene could be TRBD1 or TRBD2 (5 bases each). V lost 7 bases and J lost 6, with 5 bases in between. The CDR3 has 9 amino acids. CDR1 is SQVTM, CDR2 ANQGSEA, per germline.

This clonotype was seen a handful of times. The chain has TRBV5-6 and TRBJ2-1, with 7 bases that match TRBD1. J lost 2 bases, V lost 1 base, and 0 bases had no gene match. The CDR3 is 14 residues long. The germline V gene encodes CDR1 SGHDT and CDR2 YYEEEE. The CDR3 reads CASSLRGPYNEQFF. CDR3 sequence (DNA): TGTGCCAGCAGCTTGAGGGGGCCCTACAATGAGCAGTTCTTC.

There are many counts of this clonotype. The chain links TRBV7-3 to TRBJ1-6; D is unclear. Trimming stripped 0 bases from V and 7 bases from J, with 4 bases between. The CDR3 is 13 amino acids. Germline values: CDR1 SGHTA, CDR2 FQGTGA. This chain's CDR3 is CASSLTVNSPLHF. In nucleotides, the CDR3 is TGTGCCAGCAGCTTAACGGTGAATTCACCCCTCCACTTT.

At least ten counts were recorded for this clonotype. The gene calls are TRBV7-8 and TRBJ1-3; 7 bases are shared with TRBD1. Trimming at V came to 3 bases and at J to 4 bases, leaving 6 bases not matched to a gene. From germline, CDR1 is SGHVS and CDR2 FQNEAQ. The CDR3 contains 15 residues. The CDR3 reads CASSFLRGLGNTIYF. The CDR3 DNA sequence: TGTGCCAGCAGCTTTTTGAGGGGGCTAGGAAACACCATATATTTT.

This rearrangement joins TRBV5-1 to TRBJ2-6; D unclear. V shed 2 bases and J shed 4 bases, with 10 bases lying between them. The CDR3 contains 15 residues. Germline CDR1 and CDR2: SGHRS and YFSETQ. CDR3 sequence (DNA): TGCGCCAGCAGCTTAGACGGAACCGGGGCCAACGTCCTGACTTTC. Protein sequence: CASSLDGTGANVLTF.

This clonotype was seen ten or more times. The chain recombines TRBV6-6 with TRBJ2-3; 9 bases align to TRBD2. After removal of 6 bases from V and 3 bases from J, the junction contained 7 bases not matched to a gene. CDR1 is MNHNY, CDR2 SVGAGI, per germline (reference sequence). The CDR3 covers 15 residues. The CDR3 reads CASRGGTSPTDTQYF. Here the CDR3 DNA reads TGTGCCAGCAGGGGGGGGACTAGCCCTACAGATACGCAGTATTTT.

In nucleotides, the CDR3 is TGTGCCAGCAGTAAAGGACTAGCGGGATGGAATGAGCAGTTCTTC. This translates into CASSKGLAGWNEQFF. The chain couples TRBV28 to TRBJ2-1; 12 bases fit TRBD2. The CDR3 is 15 residues long. Germline V lookup: CDR1 MDHEN, CDR2 SYDVKM. V was pared by 5 bases and J by 7 bases, with 6 bases of the junction left unmatched.